A selection of T cell receptor beta chains follows, all from one sample in a study of blood T cell repertoires in COVID-19. Here immunoSEQ multiplex PCR was the method, and the copy in TCRdb shows in-frame clones only, minus some. The sample records approximately 92,000 clones, roughly 75% being singletons. Sequenced material: peripheral blood. These receptor sequences come from a man in his forties or fifties who had recovered from COVID-19. Both conserved end residues are part of each CDR3.

>TRBJ2-1|TRBV7-6
CASSLNSPTIYNEQFF
>TRBJ2-7|TRBV6-2/TRBV6-3
CASSYSTSGRLYEQYF
>TRBJ1-2|TRBV7-9
CASSPGTGRGSGYTF
>TRBJ2-3|TRBV2
CASSRAGTSTDTQYF
>TRBJ2-3|TRBV7-2
CASSFPLAGADTQYF
>TRBJ2-7|TRBV5-1
CASSPRDRNLYEQYF
>TRBJ1-1|TRBV5-1
CASSSTVNTEAFF
>TRBJ1-4|TRBV19
CASSAGQGAPTNEKLFF
>TRBJ1-1|TRBV12-3/TRBV12-4
CASSGLREGEAFF
>TRBJ1-4|TRBV9
CASSVWGEGEKLFF
>TRBJ1-1|TRBV7-7
CASSLDRDTEAFF